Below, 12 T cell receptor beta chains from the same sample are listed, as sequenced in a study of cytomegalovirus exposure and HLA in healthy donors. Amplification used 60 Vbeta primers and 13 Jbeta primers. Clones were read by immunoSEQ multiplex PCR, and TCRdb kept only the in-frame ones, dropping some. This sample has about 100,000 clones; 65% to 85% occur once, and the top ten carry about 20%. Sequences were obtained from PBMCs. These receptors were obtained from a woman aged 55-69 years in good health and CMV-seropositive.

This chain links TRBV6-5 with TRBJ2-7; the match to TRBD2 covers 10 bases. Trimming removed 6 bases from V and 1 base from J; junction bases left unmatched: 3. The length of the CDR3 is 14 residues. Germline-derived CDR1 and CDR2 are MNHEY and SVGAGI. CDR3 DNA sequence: TGTGCCAGCAGGAAGCGGGGGGGGTCCTACGAGCAGTACTTC. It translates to CASRKRGGSYEQYF.

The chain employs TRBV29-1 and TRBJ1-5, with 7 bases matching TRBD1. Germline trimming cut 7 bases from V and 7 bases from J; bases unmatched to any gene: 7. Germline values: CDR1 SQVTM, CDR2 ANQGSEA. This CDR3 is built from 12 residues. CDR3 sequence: CSARQGSQPQHF. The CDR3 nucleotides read TGCAGCGCGAGACAGGGTTCGCAGCCCCAGCATTTT.

CDR3 coding DNA: TGTGCCAGCAGCCAACCTCAGGGGGACACTGAAGCTTTCTTT. The encoded protein is CASSQPQGDTEAFF. The chain has TRBV4-2 and TRBJ1-1; 7 nucleotides match TRBD1. CDR3 size: 14 residues. CDR1 and CDR2 from the germline V gene are LGHNA and YNFKEQ. V was pared by 2 bases and J by 3 bases, with 3 bases of the junction left unmatched.

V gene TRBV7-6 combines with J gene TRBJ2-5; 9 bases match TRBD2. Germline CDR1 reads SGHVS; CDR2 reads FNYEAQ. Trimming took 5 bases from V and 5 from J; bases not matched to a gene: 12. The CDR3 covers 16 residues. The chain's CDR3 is CASSPEGLAGEETQYF. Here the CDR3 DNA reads TGTGCCAGCAGCCCCGAAGGGTTAGCGGGAGAGGAGACCCAGTACTTC.

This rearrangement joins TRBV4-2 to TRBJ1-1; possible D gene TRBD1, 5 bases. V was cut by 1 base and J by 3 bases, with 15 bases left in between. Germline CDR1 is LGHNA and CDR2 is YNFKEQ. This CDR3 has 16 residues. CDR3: CASSQVRGRGDTEAFF. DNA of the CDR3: TGTGCCAGCAGCCAAGTGCGAGGGCGGGGGGACACTGAAGCTTTCTTT.

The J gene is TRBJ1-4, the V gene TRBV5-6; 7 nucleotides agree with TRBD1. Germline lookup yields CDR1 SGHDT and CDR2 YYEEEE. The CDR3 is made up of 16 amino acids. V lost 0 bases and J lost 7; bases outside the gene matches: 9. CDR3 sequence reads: CASSLAAGGYGEKLFF. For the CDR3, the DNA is TGTGCCAGCAGCTTGGCGGCAGGGGGATATGGTGAAAAACTGTTTTTT. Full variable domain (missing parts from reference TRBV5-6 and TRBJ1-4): DAGVTQSPTHLIKTRGQQVTLRCSPKSGHDTVSWYQQALGQGPQFIFQYYEEEERQRGNFPDRFSGHQFPNYSSELNVNALLLGDSALYLCASSLAAGGYGEKLFFGSGTQLSVL.

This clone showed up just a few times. The CDR3 bases are TGTGCCAGCAAAGGACAGCCGAACACTGAAGCTTTCTTT. This encodes CASKGQPNTEAFF. The chain recombines TRBV6-5 with TRBJ1-1; the D gene is possibly TRBD1 (6 bases). From germline, CDR1 is MNHEY and CDR2 SVGAGI. Trimming pared 7 bases from V and 1 base from J, leaving 10 bases between. The CDR3 has 13 amino acids.

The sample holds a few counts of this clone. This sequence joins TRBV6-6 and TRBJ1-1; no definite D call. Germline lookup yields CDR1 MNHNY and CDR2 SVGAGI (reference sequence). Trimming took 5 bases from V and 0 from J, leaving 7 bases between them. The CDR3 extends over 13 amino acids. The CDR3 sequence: CASSRQMNTEAFF. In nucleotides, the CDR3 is TGTGCCAGCAGTCGCCAGATGAACACTGAAGCTTTCTTT.

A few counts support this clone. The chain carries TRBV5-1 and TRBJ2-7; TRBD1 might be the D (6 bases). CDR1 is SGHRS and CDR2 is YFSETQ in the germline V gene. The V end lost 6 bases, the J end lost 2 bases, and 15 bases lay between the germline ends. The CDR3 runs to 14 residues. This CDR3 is CASTLRSGAYEQYF. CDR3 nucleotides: TGCGCCAGCACCTTACGCTCAGGGGCCTACGAGCAGTACTTC.

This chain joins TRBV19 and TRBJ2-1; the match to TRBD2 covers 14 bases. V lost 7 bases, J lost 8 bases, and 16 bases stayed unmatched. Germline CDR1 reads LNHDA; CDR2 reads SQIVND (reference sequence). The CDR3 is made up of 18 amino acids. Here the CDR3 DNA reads TGTGCCAGTACTCCCCTAGCCGGACTAGCGGGAGGTACGCATGAGCAGTTCTTC. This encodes CASTPLAGLAGGTHEQFF.

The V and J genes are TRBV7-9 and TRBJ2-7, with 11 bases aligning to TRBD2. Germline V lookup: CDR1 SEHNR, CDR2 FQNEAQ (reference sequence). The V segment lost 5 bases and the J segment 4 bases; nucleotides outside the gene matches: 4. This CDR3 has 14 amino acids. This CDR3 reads CASSQGTSGYEQYF. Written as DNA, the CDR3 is TGTGCCAGCAGCCAAGGGACTAGCGGATACGAGCAGTACTTC.

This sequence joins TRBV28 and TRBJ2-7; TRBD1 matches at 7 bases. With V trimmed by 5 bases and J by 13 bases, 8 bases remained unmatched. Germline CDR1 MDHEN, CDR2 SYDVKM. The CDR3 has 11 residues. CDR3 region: CASSLTGVGYF. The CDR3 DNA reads TGTGCCAGCAGTCTAACAGGGGTTGGTTACTTC.